This T cell receptor beta chain is from a study of a mutant IDH1 vaccine in newly diagnosed glioma (dated by TCRdb to the early 2020s). Background for the entire study: The approximately 30 treated patients were around 62% male and roughly 40% female, with a mean age of about 43 years. Before enrollment, most patients had been given radiochemotherapy with temozolomide as standard therapy, while the rest had received either radiotherapy alone or temozolomide alone. Peripheral blood was drawn at six visits: V03 (baseline), V05, V07, V10, V12 and V13. For exploratory analyses, longitudinal TCRB deep sequencing was carried out in roughly 23 treated patients wherever samples were available. Summary of the overall study and its limitations: Vaccine-induced immune responses across multiple MHC alleles were detected in 93.3% of patients. Availability determined which PBMC samples were chosen for TCRB deep sequencing. Pseudoprogression seemed to be unrelated to changes in the top peripheral T cell clonotypes found by TCRB sequencing. The authors stated that sample limitations prevented analyses of patient blood samples from being reproduced.

This clone came up a few times. Its binding antigen is unknown. Base qualities were left out, and no much larger clone turns up one base away. Library creation used the immunoSEQ multiplex PCR assay. Rearranged TCR beta chain sequences were amplified with the hsTCRB Kit following the manufacturer's protocol. TCRB libraries were sequenced on an Illumina MiSeq. Under the source paper's analysis protocol: The proprietary platform of the kit vendor was used for demultiplexing, trimming and gene mapping. Imported from immuneACCESS, the table was reduced by TCRdb to in-frame sequences with V and J called. These copies leave out some clones; in studies compared against another copy, an unresolved V gene accounts for under half, and the cause of the remainder is not known. That table is the source of V, J and clone size, and D and trimming were worked out from the DNA. This sample holds 45,000 to 60,000 clones; 60% to 85% were observed only once. Of the sample, 1.5% to 2% is held by the ten largest clones.

This sample's time point label indicates: baseline, week 1 (first vaccination visit). The treatment or condition label of this sample denotes: pre-vaccination baseline after standard-of-care therapy. All donors had newly diagnosed IDH1-mutant astrocytomas of WHO grade 3 or 4 that showed loss of nuclear ATRX. The samples were drawn from NOA16, a multicentre, single-arm, open-label phase I trial in Germany that tested a mutant IDH1 peptide vaccine in humans for the first time. Blood drawn at visit V03 was used as the baseline sample for immunogenicity testing. The DNeasy Blood and Tissue Kit was used to extract genomic DNA from EDTA blood for TCRB sequencing. According to the germline V gene, CDR1 reads SGHRS and CDR2 reads YFSETQ. Relative to germline, V is 5 bases shorter and J is 5 bases shorter, with 11 bases between their ends. From its cysteine to its phenylalanine, the CDR3 spans 13 amino acids. The entry retains the CDR3 DNA only, 39 bases that are in frame from base 1.

This TCR came from a middle-aged woman with glioma. This receptor chain uses TRBV5-1 and TRBJ1-5; the D gene assignment is ambiguous. The source material was PBMCs, sampled from a glioma patient treated with radiotherapy, temozolomide or both. In nucleotides, the sequence is TGCGCCAGCAGGGAGCAGGCCGATCAGCCCCAGCATTTT. It translates to CASREQADQPQHF.